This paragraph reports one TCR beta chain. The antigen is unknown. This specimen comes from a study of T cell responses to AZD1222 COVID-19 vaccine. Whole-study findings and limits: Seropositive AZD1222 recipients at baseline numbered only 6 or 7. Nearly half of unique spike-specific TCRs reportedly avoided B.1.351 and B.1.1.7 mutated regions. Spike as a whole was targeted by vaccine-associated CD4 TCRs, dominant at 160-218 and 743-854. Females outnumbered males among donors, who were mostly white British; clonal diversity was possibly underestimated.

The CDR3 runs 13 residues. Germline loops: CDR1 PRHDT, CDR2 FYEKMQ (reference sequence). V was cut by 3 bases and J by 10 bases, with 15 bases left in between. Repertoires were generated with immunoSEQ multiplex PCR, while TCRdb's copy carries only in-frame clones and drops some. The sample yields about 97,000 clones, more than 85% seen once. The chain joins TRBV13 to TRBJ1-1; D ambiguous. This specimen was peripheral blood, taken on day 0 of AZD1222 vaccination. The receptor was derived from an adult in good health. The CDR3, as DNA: TGTGCCAGCAGCTTGGGTGAGAGCGTGGGAGCTTTCTTT. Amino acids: CASSLGESVGAFF.